This T cell receptor beta chain stems from a study of technical replicates of blood from a few donors. Data came from immunoSEQ multiplex PCR; TCRdb stores just in-frame clones and leaves some out. Of some 82,000 clones listed, around 97% are singletons. Per germline, CDR1 LNHDA and CDR2 SQIVND (reference sequence). The CDR3 has 14 residues. The ends lost 2 bases at V and 6 bases at J; junction bases unmatched: 4. The chain combines TRBV19 with TRBJ2-1; 7 bases are shared with TRBD2. The sequenced material came from T cells isolated from PBMCs. The receptor was isolated from a human donor in good health. The CDR3 DNA reads as TGTGCCAGTAGTATACTAGCGGATAGCAATGAGCAGTTCTTC. Its protein product is CASSILADSNEQFF.